This T cell receptor (beta chain) was captured by sequencing in a study of blood T cell repertoires in COVID-19. About the research overall: Donors in the United States, Italy and Spain gave samples during acute or convalescent COVID-19. The cDNA or gDNA used as material had been derived from T cells, B-cell-depleted T cells, or PBMCs.

There are a few counts of this clone. The CDR3 runs 15 residues. Germline trimming cut 0 bases from V and 7 bases from J; bases unmatched to any gene: 5. The germline CDR1 and CDR2 sequences are MNHEY and SVGAGI. Original processing methods: Estimation of nucleated cell counts was performed using reference gene primer amplification. TCRdb's copy holds only in-frame clones and misses some; the assay was immunoSEQ multiplex PCR. V, J and clone size were drawn from that table, and D and trimming were deduced from the DNA. Of roughly 90,000 clones listed, approximately 87% were seen once; the top ten hold approximately 1%.

This TCR was recovered from a human donor in a cohort sampled during active COVID-19. Material: peripheral blood. The rearrangement uses TRBV6-5 and TRBJ2-1, with 8 bases aligning to TRBD1. The CDR3, as DNA: TGTGCCAGCAGTTACTCAGGTCAGGGGGCAAATGAGCAGTTCTTC. Translated: CASSYSGQGANEQFF.